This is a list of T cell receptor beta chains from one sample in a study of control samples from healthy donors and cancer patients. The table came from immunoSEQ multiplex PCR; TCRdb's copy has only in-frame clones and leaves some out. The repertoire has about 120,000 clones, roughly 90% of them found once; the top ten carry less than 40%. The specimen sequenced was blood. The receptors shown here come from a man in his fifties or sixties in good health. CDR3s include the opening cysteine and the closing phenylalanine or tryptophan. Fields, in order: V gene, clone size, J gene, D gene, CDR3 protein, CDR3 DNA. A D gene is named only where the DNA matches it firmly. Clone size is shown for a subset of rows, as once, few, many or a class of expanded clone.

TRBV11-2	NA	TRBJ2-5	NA	CASSPLETQYF	TGTGCCAGCAGCCCTTTGGAGACCCAGTACTTC
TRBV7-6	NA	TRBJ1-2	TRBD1	CASSPDRGRMGGYTF	TGTGCCAGCAGCCCTGACAGGGGGCGAATGGGTGGCTACACCTTC
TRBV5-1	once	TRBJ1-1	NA	CASSLADSSEAFF	TGCGCCAGCAGCTTGGCGGACAGCAGTGAAGCTTTCTTT
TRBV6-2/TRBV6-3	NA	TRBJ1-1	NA	CASSYSAGDTEAFF	TGTGCCAGCAGTTACTCGGCAGGGGACACTGAAGCTTTCTTT
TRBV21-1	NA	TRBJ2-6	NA	CASSPRTGRCFAGANVLTF	TGTGCCAGCAGCCCCAGGACAGGGAGATGTTTTGCTGGGGCCAACGTCCTGACTTTC
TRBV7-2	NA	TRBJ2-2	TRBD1	CASSVHQGVAGELFF	TGTGCCAGCAGCGTACATCAGGGGGTGGCCGGGGAGCTGTTTTTT
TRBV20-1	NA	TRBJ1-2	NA	CSASRGATSYGYTF	TGCAGTGCTAGTAGGGGGGCGACGTCCTATGGCTACACCTTC
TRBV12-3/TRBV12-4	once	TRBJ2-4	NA	CASSLGDIQYF	TGTGCCAGCAGTTTGGGAGACATTCAGTACTTC
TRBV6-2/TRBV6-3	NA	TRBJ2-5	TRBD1	CASSYGTGSQETQYF	TGTGCCAGCAGTTACGGGACAGGGTCCCAAGAGACCCAGTACTTC
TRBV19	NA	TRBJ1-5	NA	CASRGSNQPQHF	TGTGCCAGTAGGGGGTCCAATCAGCCCCAGCATTTT
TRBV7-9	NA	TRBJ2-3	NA	CASSLVGTDTQYF	TGTGCCAGCAGCTTAGTCGGGACAGATACGCAGTATTTT
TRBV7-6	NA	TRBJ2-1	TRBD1	CASSSRGQGAQNEQFF	TGTGCCAGCTCCTCCAGGGGACAGGGGGCGCAAAATGAGCAGTTCTTC
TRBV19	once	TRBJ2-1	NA	CASSVVAYNEQFF	TGTGCCAGTAGTGTCGTCGCCTACAATGAGCAGTTCTTC
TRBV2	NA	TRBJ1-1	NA	CASSDPGRAFF	TGTGCCAGCAGTGATCCCGGGAGGGCTTTCTTT
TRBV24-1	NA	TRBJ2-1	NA	CATTELLSYNEQFF	TGTGCCACGACAGAACTGCTCTCCTACAATGAGCAGTTCTTC
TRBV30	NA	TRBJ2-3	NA	CAWSPSRDTQYF	TGTGCCTGGAGTCCTAGCCGGGATACGCAGTATTTT
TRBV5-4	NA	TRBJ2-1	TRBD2	CASSFRGGSYNEQFF	TGTGCCAGCAGCTTTCGGGGGGGCTCCTACAATGAGCAGTTCTTC
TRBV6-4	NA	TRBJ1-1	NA	CASKLTGGDPEAFF	TGTGCCAGCAAACTGACGGGGGGGGATCCTGAAGCTTTCTTT
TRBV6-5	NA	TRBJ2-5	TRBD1	CASSRDREETQYF	TGTGCCAGCAGTAGGGACAGGGAGGAGACCCAGTACTTC
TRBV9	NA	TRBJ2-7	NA	CASSVGGGDSYEQYF	TGTGCCAGCAGCGTAGGTGGAGGGGATTCCTACGAGCAGTACTTC
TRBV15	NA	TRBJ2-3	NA	CATSSGGANTQYF	TGTGCCACCAGCAGTGGAGGTGCGAATACGCAGTATTTT
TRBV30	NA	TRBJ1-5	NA	CAWSLGGDQPQHF	TGTGCCTGGAGCCTGGGGGGAGATCAGCCCCAGCATTTT
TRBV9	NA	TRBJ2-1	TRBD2	CASSLGLESHNEQFF	TGTGCCAGCAGCCTAGGACTAGAATCGCACAATGAGCAGTTCTTC
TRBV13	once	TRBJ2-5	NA	CASSLDRSETQYF	TGTGCCAGCAGCTTAGACAGGTCGGAGACCCAGTACTTC
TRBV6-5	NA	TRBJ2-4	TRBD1	CASRDRGTKNIQYF	TGTGCCAGCAGGGACAGGGGAACCAAAAACATTCAGTACTTC
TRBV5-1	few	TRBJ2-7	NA	CASKVTAGPYEQYF	TGCGCCAGCAAGGTGACGGCGGGTCCCTACGAGCAGTACTTC
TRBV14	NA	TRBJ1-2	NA	CASSQEAGVYGYTF	TGTGCCAGCAGCCAAGAGGCAGGCGTCTATGGCTACACCTTC
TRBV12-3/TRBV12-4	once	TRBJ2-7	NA	CASVGEGVREQYF	TGTGCCAGCGTGGGAGAGGGTGTGAGAGAGCAGTACTTC
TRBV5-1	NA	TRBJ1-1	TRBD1	CASSLQGGNTEAFF	TGCGCCAGCAGCTTGCAGGGGGGGAACACTGAAGCTTTCTTT
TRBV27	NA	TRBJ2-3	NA	CASSYKRATDTQYF	TGTGCCAGCAGTTATAAGCGGGCTACAGATACGCAGTATTTT
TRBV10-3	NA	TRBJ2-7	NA	CATQSTRGNSYEQYF	TGTGCCACCCAGTCGACACGTGGGAACTCCTACGAGCAGTACTTC
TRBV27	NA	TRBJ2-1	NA	CASSFRPGKSSYNEQFF	TGTGCCAGCAGTTTTCGCCCAGGGAAGAGCTCCTACAATGAGCAGTTCTTC
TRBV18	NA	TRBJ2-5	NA	CASSPPGSKETQYF	TGTGCCAGCTCACCACCAGGGAGCAAAGAGACCCAGTACTTC